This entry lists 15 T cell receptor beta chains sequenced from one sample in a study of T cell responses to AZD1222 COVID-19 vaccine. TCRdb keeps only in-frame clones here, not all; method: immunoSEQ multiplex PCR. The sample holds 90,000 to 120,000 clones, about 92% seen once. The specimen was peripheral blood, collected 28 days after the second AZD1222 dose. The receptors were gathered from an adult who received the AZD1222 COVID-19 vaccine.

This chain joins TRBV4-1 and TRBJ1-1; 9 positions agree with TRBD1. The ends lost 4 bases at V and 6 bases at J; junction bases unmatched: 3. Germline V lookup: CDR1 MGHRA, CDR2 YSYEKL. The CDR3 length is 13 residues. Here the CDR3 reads CASSRTGDPEAFF. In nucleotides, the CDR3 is TGCGCCAGCAGCCGGACAGGGGACCCTGAAGCTTTCTTT.

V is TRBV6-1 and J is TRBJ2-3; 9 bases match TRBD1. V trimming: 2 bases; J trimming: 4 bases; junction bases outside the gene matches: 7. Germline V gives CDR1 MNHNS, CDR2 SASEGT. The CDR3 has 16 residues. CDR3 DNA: TGTGCCAGCAGTGAAATCATCGACAGGGGGTCAGATACGCAGTATTTT. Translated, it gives CASSEIIDRGSDTQYF.

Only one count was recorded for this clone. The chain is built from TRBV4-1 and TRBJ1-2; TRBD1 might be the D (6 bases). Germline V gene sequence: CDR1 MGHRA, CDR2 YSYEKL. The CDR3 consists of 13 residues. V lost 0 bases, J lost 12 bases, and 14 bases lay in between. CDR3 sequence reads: CASSQEGRGRNTF. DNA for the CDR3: TGCGCCAGCAGCCAAGAGGGCAGGGGAAGGAACACCTTC.

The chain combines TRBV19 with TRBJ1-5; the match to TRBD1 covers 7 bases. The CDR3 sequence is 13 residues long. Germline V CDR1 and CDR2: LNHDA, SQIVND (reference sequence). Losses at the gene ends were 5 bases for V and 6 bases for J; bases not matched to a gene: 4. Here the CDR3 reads CASSPGGIQPQHF. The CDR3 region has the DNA TGTGCCAGTAGTCCAGGGGGAATTCAGCCCCAGCATTTT.

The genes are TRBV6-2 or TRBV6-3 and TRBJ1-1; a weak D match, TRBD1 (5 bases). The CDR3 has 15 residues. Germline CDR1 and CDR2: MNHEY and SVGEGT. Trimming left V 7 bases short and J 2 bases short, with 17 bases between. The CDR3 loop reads CASTPWEGLNTEAFF. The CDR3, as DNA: TGTGCCAGCACCCCATGGGAGGGGTTAAACACTGAAGCTTTCTTT.

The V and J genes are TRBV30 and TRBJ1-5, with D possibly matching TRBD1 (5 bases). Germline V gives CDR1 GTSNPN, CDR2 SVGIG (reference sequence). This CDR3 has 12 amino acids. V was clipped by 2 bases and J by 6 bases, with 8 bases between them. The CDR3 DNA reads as TGTGCCTGGAGTCCGGGGCCTCAGCCCCAGCATTTT. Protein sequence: CAWSPGPQPQHF.

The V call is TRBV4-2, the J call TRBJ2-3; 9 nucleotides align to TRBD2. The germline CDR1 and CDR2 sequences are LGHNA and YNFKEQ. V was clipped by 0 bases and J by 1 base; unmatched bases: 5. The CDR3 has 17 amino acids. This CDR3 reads CASSQDGVAGGTDTQYF. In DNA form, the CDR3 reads TGTGCCAGCAGCCAAGACGGGGTAGCGGGGGGCACAGATACGCAGTATTTT.

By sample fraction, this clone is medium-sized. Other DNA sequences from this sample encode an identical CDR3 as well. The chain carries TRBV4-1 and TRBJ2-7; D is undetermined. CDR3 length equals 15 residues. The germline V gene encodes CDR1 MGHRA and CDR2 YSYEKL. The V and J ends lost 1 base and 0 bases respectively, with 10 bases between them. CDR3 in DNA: TGCGCCAGCAGCCAAGCGGCCGAGAGCTCCTACGAGCAGTACTTC. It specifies CASSQAAESSYEQYF.

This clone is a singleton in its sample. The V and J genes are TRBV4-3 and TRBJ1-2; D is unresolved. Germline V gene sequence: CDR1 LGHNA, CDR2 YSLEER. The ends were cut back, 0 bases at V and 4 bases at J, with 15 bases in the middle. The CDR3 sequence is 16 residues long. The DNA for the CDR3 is TGCGCCAGCAGCCAAGATGTGGAGAGTGGGAGCTATGGCTACACCTTC. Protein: CASSQDVESGSYGYTF.

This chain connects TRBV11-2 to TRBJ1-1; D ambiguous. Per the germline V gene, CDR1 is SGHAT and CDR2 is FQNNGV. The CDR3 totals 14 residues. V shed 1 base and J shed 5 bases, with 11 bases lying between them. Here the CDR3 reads CASSLVVGQTEAFF. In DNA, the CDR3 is TGTGCCAGCAGCTTAGTGGTTGGTCAGACTGAAGCTTTCTTT.

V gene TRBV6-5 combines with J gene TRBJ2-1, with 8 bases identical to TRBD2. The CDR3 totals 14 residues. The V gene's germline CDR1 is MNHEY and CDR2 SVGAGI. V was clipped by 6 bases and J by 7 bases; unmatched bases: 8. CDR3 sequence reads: CASRRGLVDNEQFF. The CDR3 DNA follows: TGTGCCAGCAGAAGGGGACTAGTAGATAATGAGCAGTTCTTC.

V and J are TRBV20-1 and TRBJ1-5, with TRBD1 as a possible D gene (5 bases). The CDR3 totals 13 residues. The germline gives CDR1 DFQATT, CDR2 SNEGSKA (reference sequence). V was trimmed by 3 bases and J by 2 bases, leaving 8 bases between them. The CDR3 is CSASKQGNQPQHF. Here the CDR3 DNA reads TGCAGTGCTAGTAAACAGGGCAATCAGCCCCAGCATTTT.

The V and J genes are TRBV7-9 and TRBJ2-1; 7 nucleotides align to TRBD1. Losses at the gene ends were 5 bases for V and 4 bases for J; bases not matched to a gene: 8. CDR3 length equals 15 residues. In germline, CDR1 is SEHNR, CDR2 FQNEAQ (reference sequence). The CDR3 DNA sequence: TGTGCCAGCAGCCTAACCAGGGGGTCGTACAATGAGCAGTTCTTC. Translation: CASSLTRGSYNEQFF.

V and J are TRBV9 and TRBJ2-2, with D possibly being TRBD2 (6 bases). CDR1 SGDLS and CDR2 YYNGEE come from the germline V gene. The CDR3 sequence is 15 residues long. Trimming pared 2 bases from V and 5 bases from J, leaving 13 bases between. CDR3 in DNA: TGTGCCAGCAGCGTGGACGGGAGACCAACCGGGGAGCTGTTTTTT. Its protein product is CASSVDGRPTGELFF.

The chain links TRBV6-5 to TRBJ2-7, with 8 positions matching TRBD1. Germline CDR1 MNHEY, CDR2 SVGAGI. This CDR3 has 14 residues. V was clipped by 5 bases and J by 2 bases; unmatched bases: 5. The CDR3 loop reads CASSHRTGTYEQYF. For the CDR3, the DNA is TGTGCCAGCAGTCACCGGACAGGGACCTACGAGCAGTACTTC.